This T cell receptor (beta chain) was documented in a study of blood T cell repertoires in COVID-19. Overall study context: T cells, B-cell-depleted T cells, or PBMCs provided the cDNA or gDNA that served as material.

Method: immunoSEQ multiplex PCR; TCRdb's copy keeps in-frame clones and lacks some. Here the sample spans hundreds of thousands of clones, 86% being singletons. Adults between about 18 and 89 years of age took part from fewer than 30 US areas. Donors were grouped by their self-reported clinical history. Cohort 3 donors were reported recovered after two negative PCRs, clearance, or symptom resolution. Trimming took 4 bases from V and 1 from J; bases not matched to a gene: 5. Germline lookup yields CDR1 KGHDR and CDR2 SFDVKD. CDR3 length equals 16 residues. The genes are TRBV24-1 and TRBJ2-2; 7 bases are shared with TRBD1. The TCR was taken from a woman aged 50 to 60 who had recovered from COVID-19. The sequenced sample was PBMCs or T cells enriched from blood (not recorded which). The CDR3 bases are TGTGCCACCAGTGAGTGGACAGGCCTGAACACCGGGGAGCTGTTTTTT. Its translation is CATSEWTGLNTGELFF.